The clone carrying this T cell receptor (beta chain) was observed many times. Between the trimmed V and J ends, which lost 2 bases and 6 bases, there was a span of 11 bases. The germline V gene has CDR1 DFQATT and CDR2 SNEGSKA (reference sequence). There are 13 residues in the CDR3. Using RNA transcripts as the source, TCR beta CDR3 regions were amplified. In the first-round RT-PCR of the TCR CDR3, the HTBI primer set was used. TCRdb reprocessed the multiplex PCR reads via MiXCR and lists one record per CDR3 protein. Counted here are under 500,000 distinct CDR3 sequences, more than 13% occurring once; the ten biggest clones make up 28%. This entry is derived from a study of T cells in Graves' hyperthyroidism and ophthalmopathy.

This sequence was found in a man aged 50-59 years with Graves' ophthalmopathy. Sequencing input: blood. The genes are TRBV20-1 and TRBJ1-5, with D possibly being TRBD1 (6 bases). CDR3 protein: CSARRGGSQPQHF. As DNA, the CDR3 is TGCAGTGCTAGAAGAGGGGGTAGTCAGCCCCAGCATTTT.